This TCR beta chain was sequenced in a study of blood T cells in healthy people across ages. Through a sample-barcoded 5' primer and a J-beta primer mix, a second PCR was run for roughly 6 to 11 cycles. TCRdb used MiXCR to reprocess the 5' RACE reads, holding one entry per CDR3 protein. The sample holds hundreds of thousands of distinct CDR3 sequences; around 43% are singletons and the top ten take about a fifth. In germline, CDR1 is SQVTM, CDR2 ANQGSEA. V was clipped by 7 bases and J by 4 bases, with 10 bases between them. There are 12 residues in the CDR3. The J gene is TRBJ2-2, the V gene TRBV29-1; D gene unclear. The TCR comes from a man aged 60-69 years in good health. Sequencing was performed on blood. CDR3: CSGDGPTGELFF. Here the CDR3 DNA reads TGCAGCGGAGACGGGCCCACCGGGGAGCTGTTTTTT.